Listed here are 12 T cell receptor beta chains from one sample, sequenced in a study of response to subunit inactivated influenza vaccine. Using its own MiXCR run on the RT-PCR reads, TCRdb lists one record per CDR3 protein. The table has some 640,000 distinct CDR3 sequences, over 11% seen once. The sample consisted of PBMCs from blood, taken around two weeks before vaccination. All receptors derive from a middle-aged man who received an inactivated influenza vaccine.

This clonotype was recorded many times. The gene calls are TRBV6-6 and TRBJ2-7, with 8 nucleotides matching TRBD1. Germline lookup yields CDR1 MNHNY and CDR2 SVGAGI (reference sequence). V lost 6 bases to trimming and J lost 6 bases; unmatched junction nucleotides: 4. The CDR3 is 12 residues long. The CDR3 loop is CASRTGAGEQYF. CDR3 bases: TGTGCCAGCAGGACAGGGGCAGGCGAGCAGTACTTC.

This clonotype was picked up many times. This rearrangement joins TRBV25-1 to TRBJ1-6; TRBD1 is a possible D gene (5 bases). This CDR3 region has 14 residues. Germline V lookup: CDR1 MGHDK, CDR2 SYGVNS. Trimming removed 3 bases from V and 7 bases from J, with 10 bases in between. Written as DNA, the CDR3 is TGTGCCAGCAGTGATCGACAGTGGAATTCACCCCTCCACTTT. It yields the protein CASSDRQWNSPLHF.

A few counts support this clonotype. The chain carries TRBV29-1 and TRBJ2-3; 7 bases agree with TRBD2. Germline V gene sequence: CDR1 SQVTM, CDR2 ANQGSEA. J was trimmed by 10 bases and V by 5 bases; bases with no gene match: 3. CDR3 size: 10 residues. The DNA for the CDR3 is TGCAGCGTTTGGGGGAGGGCGCAGTATTTT. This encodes CSVWGRAQYF.

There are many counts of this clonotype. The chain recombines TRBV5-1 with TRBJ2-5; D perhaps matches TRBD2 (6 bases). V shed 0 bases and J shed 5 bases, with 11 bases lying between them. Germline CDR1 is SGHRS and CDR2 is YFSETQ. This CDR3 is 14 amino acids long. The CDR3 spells CASSLGGGDETQYF. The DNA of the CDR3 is TGCGCCAGCAGCTTGGGAGGAGGGGACGAGACCCAGTACTTC.

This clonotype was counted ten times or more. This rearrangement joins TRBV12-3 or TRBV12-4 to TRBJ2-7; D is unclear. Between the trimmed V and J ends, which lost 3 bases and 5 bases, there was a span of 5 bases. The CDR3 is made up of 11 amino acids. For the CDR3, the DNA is TGTGCCAGCAGTTTTCAGCACGAGCAGTACTTC. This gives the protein CASSFQHEQYF.

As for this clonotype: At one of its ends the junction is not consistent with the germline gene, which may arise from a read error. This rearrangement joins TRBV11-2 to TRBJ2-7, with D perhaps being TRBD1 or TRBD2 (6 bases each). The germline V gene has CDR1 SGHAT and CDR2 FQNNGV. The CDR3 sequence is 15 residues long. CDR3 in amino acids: CASSLITGRSYELYF. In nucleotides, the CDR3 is TGTGCCAGCAGCTTAATTACAGGGAGGTCCTACGAGCTGTACTTC.

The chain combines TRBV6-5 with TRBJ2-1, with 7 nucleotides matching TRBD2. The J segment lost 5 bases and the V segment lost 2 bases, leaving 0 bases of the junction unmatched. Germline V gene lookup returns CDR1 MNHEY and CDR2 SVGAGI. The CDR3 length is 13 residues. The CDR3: CASSYGGDNEQFF. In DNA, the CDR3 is TGTGCCAGCAGTTACGGGGGGGACAATGAGCAGTTCTTC.

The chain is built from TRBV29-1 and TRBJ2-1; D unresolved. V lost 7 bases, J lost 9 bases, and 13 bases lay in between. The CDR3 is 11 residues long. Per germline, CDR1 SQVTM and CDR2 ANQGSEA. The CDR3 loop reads CSGVDNGEQFF. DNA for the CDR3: TGCAGCGGGGTGGATAACGGTGAGCAGTTCTTC.

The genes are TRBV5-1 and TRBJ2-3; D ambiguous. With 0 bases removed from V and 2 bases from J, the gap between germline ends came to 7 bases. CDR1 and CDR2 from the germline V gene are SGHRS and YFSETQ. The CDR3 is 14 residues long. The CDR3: CASSLVRYTDTQYF. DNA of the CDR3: TGCGCCAGCAGCTTGGTACGGTACACAGATACGCAGTATTTT.

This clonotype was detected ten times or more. The CDR3 nucleotides are TGTGCCAGCCAGAGGCGCGAAAAACTGTTTTTT. This codes for CASQRREKLFF. The genes are TRBV12-3 or TRBV12-4 and TRBJ1-4; no clear D. The CDR3 loop spans 11 amino acids. Between the trimmed V and J ends, which lost 8 bases and 8 bases, there was a span of 9 bases.

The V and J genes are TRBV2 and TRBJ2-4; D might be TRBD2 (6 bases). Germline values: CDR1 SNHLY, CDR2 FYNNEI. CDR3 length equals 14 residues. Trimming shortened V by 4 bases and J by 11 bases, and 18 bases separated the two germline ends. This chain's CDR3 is CASSVGQEGRVQYF. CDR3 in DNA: TGTGCCAGCAGTGTTGGGCAGGAGGGGCGCGTTCAGTACTTC.

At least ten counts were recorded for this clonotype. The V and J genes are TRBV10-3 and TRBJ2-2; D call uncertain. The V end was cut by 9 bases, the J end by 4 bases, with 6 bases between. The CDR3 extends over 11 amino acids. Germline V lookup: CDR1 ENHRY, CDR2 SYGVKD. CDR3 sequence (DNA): TGTGCCATTAGGGTCACCGGGGAGCTGTTTTTT. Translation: CAIRVTGELFF.